This entry lists 29 T cell receptor beta chains sequenced from one sample in a study of OX40 agonist ivuxolimab in advanced cancers. Some clones are missing from TCRdb's copy, which holds only in-frame ones; the method was immunoSEQ multiplex PCR. The top ten clones hold more than 14% of a sample with 30,000 or so clones, roughly three quarters of them seen once. This sample comprised CD4+ or CD8+ T cells sorted from blood, obtained in a trial of the OX40 agonist ivuxolimab. These receptors originate from an adult with an advanced solid tumor such as melanoma, head and neck, liver or kidney cancer.

The chain joins TRBV7-3 to TRBJ2-3; D unresolved. This CDR3 region has 14 residues. Germline assignment: CDR1 SGHTA and CDR2 FQGTGA. The V and J ends lost 5 bases and 0 bases respectively, with 9 bases between them. CDR3: CASSLDASTDTQYF. In DNA form, the CDR3 reads TGTGCCAGCAGCCTCGATGCTAGCACAGATACGCAGTATTTT.

The chain joins TRBV28 to TRBJ1-2; D may be TRBD1 (5 bases). V lost 7 bases and J lost 4, with 13 bases in between. In germline, CDR1 is MDHEN, CDR2 SYDVKM. The CDR3 is made up of 13 amino acids. The chain's CDR3 is CASTGGAAYGYTF. DNA for the CDR3: TGTGCCAGCACCGGAGGGGCCGCCTATGGCTACACCTTC.

This chain links TRBV30 with TRBJ2-7; D tentatively fits TRBD1 or TRBD2 (5 bases each). The CDR3 covers 13 residues. V lost 4 bases and J 3 bases, leaving 13 bases between the germline ends. CDR1 GTSNPN and CDR2 SVGIG come from the germline V gene (reference sequence). CDR3 nucleotide sequence: TGTGCCTGGAAACGGGACCGCCTCTACGAGCAGTACTTC. Encoded protein: CAWKRDRLYEQYF.

This chain connects TRBV28 to TRBJ2-6; 9 bases map to TRBD1. V lost 5 bases and J lost 2; bases outside the gene matches: 10. The germline V gene has CDR1 MDHEN and CDR2 SYDVKM. This CDR3 has 18 residues. For the CDR3, the DNA is TGTGCCAGCAGTCTGTCCGGGACAGGGCTCACTGGGGCCAACGTCCTGACTTTC. Its protein is CASSLSGTGLTGANVLTF.

This clone came up a few times. This sequence joins TRBV7-3 and TRBJ2-2; D is uncertain. V lost 0 bases, J lost 4 bases, and 3 bases lay in between. CDR1 and CDR2 (germline): SGHTA, FQGTGA. CDR3 length: 13 residues. CDR3 loop: CASSLTFTGELFF. The DNA of the CDR3 is TGTGCCAGCAGCTTAACGTTCACCGGGGAGCTGTTTTTT.

CDR3 amino acids: CASSLGQGNEQYF. DNA for the CDR3: TGTGCCAGCAGCTTAGGACAGGGCAACGAGCAGTACTTC. The rearrangement uses TRBV7-9 and TRBJ2-7, with 7 bases that match TRBD1. Germline assignment: CDR1 SEHNR and CDR2 FQNEAQ (reference sequence). After removal of 1 base from V and 5 bases from J, the junction contained 2 bases not matched to a gene. The length of the CDR3 is 13 residues.

The V gene is TRBV19, the J gene TRBJ2-2; tentative D call: TRBD1 (6 bases). Per the germline V gene, CDR1 is LNHDA and CDR2 is SQIVND (reference sequence). The V gene lost 5 bases and the J gene lost 1 base, with 11 bases spanning the gap. This CDR3 comprises 15 residues. CDR3 sequence reads: CASSPRGKNTGELFF. The CDR3 DNA is TGTGCCAGTAGTCCCAGGGGAAAGAACACCGGGGAGCTGTTTTTT.

This chain connects TRBV28 to TRBJ2-7; D not resolved. The CDR3 covers 14 residues. From germline, CDR1 is MDHEN and CDR2 SYDVKM. Trimming pared 5 bases from V and 1 base from J, leaving 12 bases between. This CDR3 reads CASSRTVRSYEQYF. As DNA, the CDR3 is TGTGCCAGCAGTCGGACCGTCCGATCCTACGAGCAGTACTTC.

The V call is TRBV4-1, the J call TRBJ2-2, with a weak D call TRBD2 (5 bases). V lost 2 bases, J lost 7 bases, and 11 bases lay in between. The CDR3 extends over 14 amino acids. The germline CDR1 and CDR2 sequences are MGHRA and YSYEKL. The CDR3 DNA is TGCGCCAGCAGCCAATCAAGGAGGTACGGGGAGCTGTTTTTT. Protein: CASSQSRRYGELFF.

The V gene is TRBV5-1, the J gene TRBJ2-1; 10 bases align to TRBD2. This CDR3 is built from 16 residues. Germline V CDR1 and CDR2: SGHRS, YFSETQ. The J segment lost 6 bases and the V segment lost 0 bases, leaving 6 bases of the junction unmatched. CDR3 loop: CASSLASTSGFNEQFF. The CDR3 nucleotides are TGCGCCAGCAGCTTGGCCTCGACTAGCGGGTTCAATGAGCAGTTCTTC.

The chain is built from TRBV7-9 and TRBJ2-3; perhaps TRBD2 as D (6 bases). There are 13 residues in the CDR3. V gave up 3 bases and J gave up 4 bases, with 8 bases separating them. Germline values: CDR1 SEHNR, CDR2 FQNEAQ (reference sequence). The chain's CDR3 is CASSLGGADTQYF. The CDR3 DNA reads TGTGCCAGCAGCTTGGGGGGAGCAGATACGCAGTATTTT. The complete variable domain, with remaining parts taken from reference TRBV7-9 and TRBJ2-3, reads DTGVSQNPRHKITKRGQNVTFRCDPISEHNRLYWYRQTLGQGPEFLTYFQNEAQLEKSRLLSDRFSAERPKGSFSTLEIQRTEQGDSAMYLCASSLGGADTQYFGPGTRLTVL.

V is TRBV9 and J is TRBJ2-1; 7 bases fit TRBD1. From germline, CDR1 is SGDLS and CDR2 YYNGEE. V shed 3 bases and J 2 bases; nucleotides not matched to a gene: 5. The CDR3 extends over 15 amino acids. CDR3 protein: CASSGAQGPYNEQFF. The CDR3 DNA follows: TGTGCCAGCAGCGGGGCACAGGGGCCCTACAATGAGCAGTTCTTC.

With regard to this clone: One end of the junction is discordant with germline, which a read error may explain. This chain joins TRBV7-7 and TRBJ2-3, with 11 bases lining up with TRBD2. The CDR3 extends over 18 amino acids. Germline lookup yields CDR1 SSHAT and CDR2 FNYEAQ (reference sequence). The CDR3 spells CASSHDPPTSGSIDTQYF. Here the CDR3 DNA reads TGTGCTAGCAGCCACGATCCCCCAACTAGCGGGAGCATAGATACGCAGTATTTT.

In this sample, this clone turned up once. The chain couples TRBV5-4 to TRBJ2-2; D not resolved. The CDR3 totals 14 residues. Trimming shortened V by 5 bases and J by 3 bases, and 11 bases separated the two germline ends. Germline CDR1 reads SGHNT; CDR2 reads YYREEE (reference sequence). The CDR3 loop reads CASSPELDTGELFF. The DNA for the CDR3 is TGTGCCAGCAGTCCCGAGCTGGACACCGGGGAGCTGTTTTTT.

The V gene is TRBV5-4, the J gene TRBJ2-5; 8 bases match TRBD2. The CDR3 has 13 amino acids. Trimming took 1 base from V and 4 from J; bases not matched to a gene: 0. Germline V gives CDR1 SGHNT, CDR2 YYREEE (reference sequence). CDR3 sequence reads: CASSLTSGETQYF. CDR3 coding DNA: TGTGCCAGCAGCTTGACTAGCGGAGAGACCCAGTACTTC.

This clone was observed a few times. The rearrangement joins TRBV5-1 to TRBJ1-4; perhaps TRBD1 as D (6 bases). This CDR3 spans 16 amino acids. Per the germline V gene, CDR1 is SGHRS and CDR2 is YFSETQ. Trimming cost V 4 bases and J 5 bases, with 18 bases left between them. The CDR3 loop is CASSPAGQWGNEKLFF. CDR3 bases: TGCGCCAGCAGCCCTGCAGGACAGTGGGGGAATGAAAAACTGTTTTTT.

The chain recombines TRBV30 with TRBJ1-1; no reliable D call. The CDR3 length is 13 residues. Germline V gene sequence: CDR1 GTSNPN, CDR2 SVGIG (reference sequence). For the CDR3, the DNA is TGTGCTTCCGAGGGCAACGGGAACACTGAAGCTTTCTTT. It encodes CASEGNGNTEAFF.

This clone was counted a few times. DNA of the CDR3: TGTGCCATCAGTGGCCCAGGCACAGGGGAAGGTGGCTACACCTTC. This sequence encodes CAISGPGTGEGGYTF. The rearrangement uses TRBV10-3 and TRBJ1-2, with 7 bases identical to TRBD1. Per germline, CDR1 ENHRY and CDR2 SYGVKD. The CDR3 is 15 amino acids. J lost 7 bases, V lost 4 bases, and 12 bases had no gene match.

The chain carries TRBV28 and TRBJ1-2, with a tentative D call TRBD1 (6 bases). Trimming stripped 5 bases from V and 8 bases from J, with 21 bases between. Per germline, CDR1 MDHEN and CDR2 SYDVKM. The CDR3 extends over 15 amino acids. The DNA for the CDR3 is TGTGCCAGCAGTCCGGGCTATTTTACAGGGTTCGGCTACACCTTC. Translation: CASSPGYFTGFGYTF.

J is TRBJ2-4 and V is TRBV10-1; D is undetermined. Germline-derived CDR1 and CDR2 are WNHNN and SYGVQD (reference sequence). This CDR3 spans 11 amino acids. Trimming pared 4 bases from V and 2 bases from J, leaving 0 bases between. This CDR3 is CASSAKNIQYF. Here the CDR3 DNA reads TGCGCCAGCAGTGCCAAAAACATTCAGTACTTC.

As to this clone: The junction departs from germline at one end; a sequencing error may be responsible. The V call is TRBV5-3, the J call TRBJ1-5; D unclear. TRBV5-3 is an open reading frame, and its role is uncertain. The CDR3 spans 15 residues. The CDR3 sequence: CASSLAISRNQPQHF. The CDR3 coding sequence is TGTGCCAGCAGCTTGGCAATTAGCAGAAATCAGCCCCAGCATTTT.

The chain couples TRBV5-1 to TRBJ2-7; D is possibly TRBD1 or TRBD2 (8 bases each). The CDR3 contains 19 residues. The germline V gene has CDR1 SGHRS and CDR2 YFSETQ. Trimming took off 2 bases at V and 3 bases at J, with 27 bases between the two ends. Here the CDR3 reads CASSFDRGFGGAVHYEQYF. The DNA of the CDR3 is TGCGCCAGCAGCTTCGACAGGGGTTTCGGGGGGGCGGTTCACTACGAGCAGTACTTC. Using reference TRBV5-1 and TRBJ2-7 for the parts outside the CDR3, the full variable domain is KAGVTQTPRYLIKTRGQQVTLSCSPISGHRSVSWYQQTPGQGLQFLFEYFSETQRNKGNFPGRFSGRQFSNSRSEMNVSTLELGDSALYLCASSFDRGFGGAVHYEQYFGPGTRLTVT.

The V and J genes are TRBV9 and TRBJ2-7, with no clear D. V shed 4 bases and J shed 6 bases, with 11 bases lying between them. Germline V lookup: CDR1 SGDLS, CDR2 YYNGEE. CDR3 length: 12 residues. For the CDR3, the DNA is TGTGCCAGCAGCCCTGATGGTCCCGAGCAGTACTTC. This encodes CASSPDGPEQYF.

The V gene is TRBV15, the J gene TRBJ2-1, with a weak D call TRBD1 (5 bases). Trimming removed 1 base from V and 9 bases from J, with 10 bases in between. Germline V gene sequence: CDR1 LNHNV, CDR2 YYDKDF (reference sequence). This CDR3 is built from 13 residues. The CDR3 DNA reads TGTGCCACCAGCAGAGTACAGGCGGCTGAGCAGTTCTTC. Protein: CATSRVQAAEQFF.

The CDR3: CASSKQSSGANVLTF. CDR3 sequence (DNA): TGTGCCAGCAGCAAACAGAGCTCTGGGGCCAACGTCCTGACTTTC. This chain uses TRBV7-3 with TRBJ2-6; D unclear. This CDR3 comprises 15 residues. The germline gives CDR1 SGHTA, CDR2 FQGTGA. V lost 5 bases, J lost 0 bases, and 8 bases lay in between.

J is TRBJ2-3 and V is TRBV6-1; maybe TRBD1 (6 bases). The CDR3 has 16 residues. Trimming left V 3 bases short and J 0 bases short, with 13 bases between. Germline CDR1 and CDR2: MNHNS and SASEGT. The CDR3 DNA reads TGTGCCAGCAGTGACGGCGTAGGGGGAAGCACAGATACGCAGTATTTT. Protein product: CASSDGVGGSTDTQYF.

This clone was seen a handful of times. J is TRBJ2-7 and V is TRBV10-2, with 10 bases aligning to TRBD1. The CDR3 is 14 residues long. Germline V gene lookup returns CDR1 WSHSY and CDR2 SAAADI. The V gene end was trimmed by 3 bases and the J gene end by 5 bases; junction bases not matched to a gene: 4. Here the CDR3 reads CASSDRTGGHEQYF. CDR3 nucleotide sequence: TGCGCCAGCAGTGACCGGACAGGGGGTCACGAGCAGTACTTC.

The J gene is TRBJ1-1, the V gene TRBV30; 10 bases are a match to TRBD1. The CDR3 runs 15 residues. Germline CDR1 GTSNPN, CDR2 SVGIG (reference sequence). With 3 bases clipped from V and 6 bases from J, the junction kept 10 bases outside the gene matches. CDR3 amino acids: CAWRFSGQGRAEAFF. DNA of the CDR3: TGTGCCTGGAGATTTTCGGGACAGGGGAGGGCTGAAGCTTTCTTT.

The chain joins TRBV28 to TRBJ2-5, with a weak D call TRBD1 (6 bases). The J call may be faulty, since TRBJ2-7 better matches the DNA end. Germline V lookup: CDR1 MDHEN, CDR2 SYDVKM. The CDR3 runs to 16 residues. The CDR3 reads CASRAPVGSGAYEQYF. The DNA for the CDR3 is TGTGCCAGCAGGGCTCCCGTTGGGTCAGGGGCCTACGAGCAGTACTTC.